The clone carrying this TCR beta chain was counted a single time. Its antigen is not identified. This sample stems from a study of cytomegalovirus exposure and HLA in healthy donors. Study background: Findings of an earlier analysis included 117 million unique TCR beta sequences from some 200 million T cells. Study findings and constraints: TCR beta sequences reportedly predicted most subjects' HLA-A and HLA-B alleles accurately.

V was pared by 2 bases and J by 4 bases, with 9 bases between. Germline assignment: CDR1 GTSNPN and CDR2 SVGIG (reference sequence). The CDR3 spans 14 residues. Primers: 60 Vbeta forward and 13 Jbeta reverse. Here immunoSEQ multiplex PCR was the method, and the copy in TCRdb shows in-frame clones only, minus some. Here the sample spans some 200,000 clones, roughly 80% being singletons. The sample consisted of PBMCs. The chain links TRBV30 to TRBJ1-6; D is unresolved. The sequence was obtained from a woman aged 25 to 39 in good health and CMV-seronegative. CDR3 in DNA: TGTGCCTGGAGTCGTGTACAGTATAATTCACCCCTCCACTTT. This sequence encodes CAWSRVQYNSPLHF.